The clone carrying this TCR beta chain was seen a few times. No antigen is known for it. The sample originates from a study of T-cell memory formation after mild COVID-19. About the study: TCR clustering was largely donor specific. Study observations and caveats: Detection of some responders pre-infection suggested pre-existing cross-reactive memory T cells participated.

The CDR3 covers 15 residues. V shed 2 bases and J shed 6 bases, with 16 bases lying between them. Germline loops: CDR1 KGHSH, CDR2 LQKENI. Sample barcodes and UMIs were carried by the TCR alpha and TCR beta cDNA libraries that 5'RACE generated with constant-segment primers. TCRdb reprocessed the 5' RACE reads via MiXCR and lists one record per CDR3 protein. The table lists some 300,000 distinct CDR3 sequences, just under 20% of them singletons. The TCR sequence derives from a man younger than 35 who had mild COVID-19 (a few samples of this study predate the infection). Cell type and time point are not known. Source material: PBMCs or a T cell subset sorted from them (not recorded which). The rearrangement uses TRBV18 and TRBJ1-2; D is unclear. In nucleotides, the CDR3 is TGTGCCAGCTCACCAAATCCAGGTCCGAGGAATGGCTACACCTTC. This sequence encodes CASSPNPGPRNGYTF.